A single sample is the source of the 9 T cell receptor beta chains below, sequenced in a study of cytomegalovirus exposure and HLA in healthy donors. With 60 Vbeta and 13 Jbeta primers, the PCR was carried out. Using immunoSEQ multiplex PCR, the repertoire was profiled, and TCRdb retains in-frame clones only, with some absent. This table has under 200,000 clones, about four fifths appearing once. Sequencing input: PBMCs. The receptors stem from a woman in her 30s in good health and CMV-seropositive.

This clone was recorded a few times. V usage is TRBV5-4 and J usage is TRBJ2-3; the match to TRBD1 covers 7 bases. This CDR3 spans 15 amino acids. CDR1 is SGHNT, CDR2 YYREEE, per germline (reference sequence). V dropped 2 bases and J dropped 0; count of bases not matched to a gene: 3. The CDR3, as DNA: TGTGCCAGCAGCTTAGGGACAGCTAGCACAGATACGCAGTATTTT. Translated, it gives CASSLGTASTDTQYF.

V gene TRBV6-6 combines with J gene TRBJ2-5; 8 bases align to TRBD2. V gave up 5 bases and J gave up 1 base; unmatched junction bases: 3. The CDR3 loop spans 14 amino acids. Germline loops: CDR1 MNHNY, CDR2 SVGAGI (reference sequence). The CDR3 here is CASSLRGGQETQYF. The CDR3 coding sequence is TGTGCCAGCAGTCTCCGGGGGGGCCAAGAGACCCAGTACTTC.

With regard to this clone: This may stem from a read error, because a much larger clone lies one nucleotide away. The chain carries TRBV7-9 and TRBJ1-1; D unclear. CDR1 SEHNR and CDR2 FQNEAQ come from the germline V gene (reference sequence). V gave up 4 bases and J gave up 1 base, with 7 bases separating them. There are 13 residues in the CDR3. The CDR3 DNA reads TGTGCCAGCAGCTACCGACAGAACACTGAAGCTTTCTTT. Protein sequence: CASSYRQNTEAFF.

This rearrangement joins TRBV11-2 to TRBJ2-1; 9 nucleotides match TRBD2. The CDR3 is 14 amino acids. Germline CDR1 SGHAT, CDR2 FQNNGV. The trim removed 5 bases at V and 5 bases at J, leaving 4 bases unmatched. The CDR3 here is CASSISGGDNEQFF. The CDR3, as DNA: TGTGCCAGCAGCATTAGCGGGGGCGACAATGAGCAGTTCTTC.

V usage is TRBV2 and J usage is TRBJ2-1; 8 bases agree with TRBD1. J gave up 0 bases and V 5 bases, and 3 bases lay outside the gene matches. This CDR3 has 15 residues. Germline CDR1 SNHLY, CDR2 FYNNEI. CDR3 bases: TGTGCCAGCAGTCGGGACAGGAGCTCCTACAATGAGCAGTTCTTC. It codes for CASSRDRSSYNEQFF.

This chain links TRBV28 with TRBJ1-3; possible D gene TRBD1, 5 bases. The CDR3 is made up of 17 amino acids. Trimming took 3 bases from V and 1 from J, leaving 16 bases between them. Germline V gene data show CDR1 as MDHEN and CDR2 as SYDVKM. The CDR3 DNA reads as TGTGCCAGCAGTTTCACCCTAGGCCAGGGTTCTGGAAACACCATATATTTT. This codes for CASSFTLGQGSGNTIYF.

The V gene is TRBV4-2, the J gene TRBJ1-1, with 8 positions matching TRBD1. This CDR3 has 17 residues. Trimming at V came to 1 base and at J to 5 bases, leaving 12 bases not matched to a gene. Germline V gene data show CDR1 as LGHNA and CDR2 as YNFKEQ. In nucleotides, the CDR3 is TGTGCCAGCAGCCAAGCTCTTGGCCGGACAGGGCGTACTGAAGCTTTCTTT. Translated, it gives CASSQALGRTGRTEAFF.

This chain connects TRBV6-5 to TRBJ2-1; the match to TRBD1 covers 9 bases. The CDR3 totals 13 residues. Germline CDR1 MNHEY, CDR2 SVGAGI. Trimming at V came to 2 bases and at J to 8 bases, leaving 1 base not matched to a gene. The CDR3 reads CASSYRDRDEQFF. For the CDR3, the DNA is TGTGCCAGCAGTTACCGGGACAGGGATGAGCAGTTCTTC.

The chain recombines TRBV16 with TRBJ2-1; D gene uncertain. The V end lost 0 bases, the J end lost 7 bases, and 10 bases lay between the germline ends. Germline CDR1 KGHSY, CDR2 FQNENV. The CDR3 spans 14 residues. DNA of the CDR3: TGTGCCAGCAGCCAATCGGCAGGTATGAATGAGCAGTTCTTC. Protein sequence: CASSQSAGMNEQFF.